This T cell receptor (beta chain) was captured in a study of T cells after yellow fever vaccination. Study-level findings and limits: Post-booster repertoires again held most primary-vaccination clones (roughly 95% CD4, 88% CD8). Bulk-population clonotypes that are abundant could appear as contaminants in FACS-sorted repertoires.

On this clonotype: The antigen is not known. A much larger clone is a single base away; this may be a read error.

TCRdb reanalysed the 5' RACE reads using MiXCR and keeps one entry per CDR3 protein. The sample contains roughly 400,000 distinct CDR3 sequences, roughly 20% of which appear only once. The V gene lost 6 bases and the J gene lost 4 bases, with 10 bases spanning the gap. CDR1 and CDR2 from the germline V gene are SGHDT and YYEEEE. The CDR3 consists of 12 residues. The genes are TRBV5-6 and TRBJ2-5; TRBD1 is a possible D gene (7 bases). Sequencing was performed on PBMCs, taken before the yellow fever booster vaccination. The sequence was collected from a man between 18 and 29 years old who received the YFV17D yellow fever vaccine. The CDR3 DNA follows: TGTGCCAGCACCCAGGGGGGAGAGACCCAGTACTTC. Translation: CASTQGGETQYF.